This T cell receptor (beta chain) was observed in a study of cytomegalovirus exposure and HLA in healthy donors. The CDR3 runs to 13 residues. Trimming removed 4 bases at V and 8 bases at J, with 17 bases between. CDR1 is GTSNPN, CDR2 SVGIG, per germline (reference sequence). Using immunoSEQ multiplex PCR, the repertoire was profiled, and TCRdb retains in-frame clones only, with some absent. The profile covers more than 95,000 clones, with 86% appearing a single time and 4.9% taken by the ten largest. There are a few counts of this clone. The sequenced sample was PBMCs. V and J are TRBV30 and TRBJ1-2; TRBD1 is a possible D gene (6 bases). This clonotype originated in a young man in good health and CMV-seronegative. CDR3 DNA: TGTGCCTGGACTGGAACGGGGGGCTTGGGCTACACCTTC. It codes for CAWTGTGGLGYTF.